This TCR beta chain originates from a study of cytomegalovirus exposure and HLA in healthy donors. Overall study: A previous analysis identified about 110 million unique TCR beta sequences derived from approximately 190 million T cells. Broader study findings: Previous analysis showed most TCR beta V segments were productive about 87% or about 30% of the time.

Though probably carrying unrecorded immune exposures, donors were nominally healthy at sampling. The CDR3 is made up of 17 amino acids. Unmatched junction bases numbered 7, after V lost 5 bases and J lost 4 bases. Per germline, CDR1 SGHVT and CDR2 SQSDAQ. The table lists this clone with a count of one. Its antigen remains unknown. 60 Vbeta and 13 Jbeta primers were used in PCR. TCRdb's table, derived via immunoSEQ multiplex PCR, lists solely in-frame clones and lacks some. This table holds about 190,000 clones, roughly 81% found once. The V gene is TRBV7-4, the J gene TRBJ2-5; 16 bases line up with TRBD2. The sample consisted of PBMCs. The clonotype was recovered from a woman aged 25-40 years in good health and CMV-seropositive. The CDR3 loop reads CASSTGLAGGLGETQYF. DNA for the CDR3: TGTGCCAGCAGCACGGGACTAGCGGGAGGGCTAGGAGAGACCCAGTACTTC.